These 26 T cell receptor beta chains were all obtained from the same sample, sequenced in a study of response to subunit inactivated influenza vaccine. Each CDR3 protein gets one entry after TCRdb re-called the RT-PCR reads with MiXCR. This sample yields around 600,000 distinct CDR3 sequences, of which around 11% are seen a single time; approximately 11% belongs to the top ten. These same data were also listed under a study on T cells expressing NK-cell markers. That work states: The TCR beta cDNA came from 5'RACE template switching with UMIs.

Sample: PBMCs from blood, taken on the day of vaccination. These receptor sequences come from a man in his forties or fifties who received an inactivated influenza vaccine.

This clonotype was counted between two and nine times. The V call is TRBV11-2, the J call TRBJ2-7; 7 bases match TRBD1. This CDR3 spans 14 amino acids. CDR1 is SGHAT, CDR2 FQNNGV, per germline. V was pared by 6 bases and J by 2 bases, with 7 bases of the junction left unmatched. CDR3 sequence: CASRRTGDTYEQYF. The CDR3 DNA sequence: TGTGCCAGCAGGCGCACAGGGGACACCTACGAGCAGTACTTC.

This clonotype was detected only a few times. J is TRBJ2-1 and V is TRBV28, with D uncertain. This CDR3 is 12 amino acids long. Per germline, CDR1 MDHEN and CDR2 SYDVKM. The V and J ends lost 3 bases and 8 bases respectively, with 8 bases between them. CDR3 nucleotides: TGTGCCAGCAGTTTCGGACGGTATGAGCAGTTCTTC. Its translation: CASSFGRYEQFF.

The chain employs TRBV10-3 and TRBJ2-7; TRBD2 matches at 11 bases. J was trimmed by 4 bases and V by 3 bases; bases with no gene match: 5. Germline-derived CDR1 and CDR2 are ENHRY and SYGVKD. CDR3 length: 15 residues. The CDR3 loop reads CAISDASGGSYEQYF. CDR3 nucleotides: TGTGCCATCAGTGATGCTAGCGGGGGGTCATACGAGCAGTACTTC.

The chain joins TRBV6-1 to TRBJ1-4, with a possible D match to TRBD1 (5 bases). CDR3 size: 15 residues. CDR1 and CDR2 from the germline V gene are MNHNS and SASEGT. Trimming shortened V by 3 bases and J by 7 bases, and 15 bases separated the two germline ends. CDR3 amino acids: CASSEGPLRGEKLFF. The CDR3 nucleotides read TGTGCCAGCAGTGAGGGACCGCTGCGGGGTGAAAAACTGTTTTTT.

J is TRBJ2-1 and V is TRBV7-6; possible D gene TRBD2, 5 bases. V was trimmed by 1 base and J by 6 bases, leaving 16 bases between them. This CDR3 is 16 amino acids long. Germline loops: CDR1 SGHVS, CDR2 FNYEAQ. The CDR3 DNA reads as TGTGCCAGCAGCTTAGGGGTGGCAAAAGGAGGCAATGAGCAGTTCTTC. It specifies CASSLGVAKGGNEQFF.

This clonotype was picked up many times. This chain links TRBV7-8 with TRBJ2-5; TRBD1 might be the D (6 bases). The length of the CDR3 is 15 residues. Germline V gene lookup returns CDR1 SGHVS and CDR2 FQNEAQ. V lost 5 bases, J lost 5 bases, and 18 bases lay in between. The CDR3 loop is CASSPDIGGTETQYF. CDR3 sequence (DNA): TGTGCCAGCAGCCCAGACATAGGGGGTACTGAGACCCAGTACTTC. Variable domain in full (rest from reference TRBV7-8 and TRBJ2-5): GAGVSQSPRYKVAKRGQDVALRCDPISGHVSLFWYQQALGQGPEFLTYFQNEAQLDKSGLPSDRFFAERPEGSVSTLKIQRTQQEDSAVYLCASSPDIGGTETQYFGPGTRLLVL.

The V and J genes are TRBV11-2 and TRBJ2-1; 14 positions agree with TRBD2. J lost 7 bases, V lost 5 bases, and 10 bases had no gene match. The CDR3 totals 17 residues. Looked up from germline, CDR1 is SGHAT and CDR2 is FQNNGV. The CDR3 DNA is TGTGCCAGCAGCACCTTGACTAGCGGGAGGGCCTGGAATGAGCAGTTCTTC. It specifies CASSTLTSGRAWNEQFF.

J is TRBJ2-4 and V is TRBV5-1; 9 nucleotides agree with TRBD2. CDR1 SGHRS and CDR2 YFSETQ come from the germline V gene. The CDR3 sequence is 13 residues long. J lost 13 bases, V lost 4 bases, and 9 bases had no gene match. The chain's CDR3 is CASSLDPSGDQYF. The CDR3 DNA sequence: TGCGCCAGCAGCCTAGACCCTAGCGGGGACCAGTACTTC.

V gene TRBV10-3 combines with J gene TRBJ2-5; D remains ambiguous. V dropped 10 bases and J dropped 4 bases, with 16 bases sitting between them. Germline CDR1 reads ENHRY; CDR2 reads SYGVKD. The CDR3 is 13 residues long. The CDR3 sequence: CASAARRLETQYF. The DNA for the CDR3 is TGTGCCAGCGCGGCGAGACGGTTAGAGACCCAGTACTTC.

This clonotype was seen more than once but under ten times. The genes are TRBV4-2 and TRBJ1-1, with TRBD1 as a possible D gene (5 bases). There are 15 residues in the CDR3. CDR1 is LGHNA and CDR2 is YNFKEQ in the germline V gene. The V end lost 0 bases, the J end lost 3 bases, and 11 bases lay between the germline ends. CDR3 protein: CASSQDPGTDTEAFF. DNA for the CDR3: TGTGCCAGCAGCCAAGACCCAGGGACGGACACTGAAGCTTTCTTT.

The rearrangement joins TRBV20-1 to TRBJ2-3; 9 nucleotides align to TRBD1. The V gene end was trimmed by 7 bases and the J gene end by 6 bases; junction bases not matched to a gene: 8. Germline lookup yields CDR1 DFQATT and CDR2 SNEGSKA (reference sequence). The CDR3 loop spans 13 amino acids. The DNA of the CDR3 is TGCAGTGTGCGGGACAGGGTCACTGATACGCAGTATTTT. Protein sequence: CSVRDRVTDTQYF.

This clonotype was seen a few times. The V and J genes are TRBV20-1 and TRBJ2-1, with 8 bases identical to TRBD2. This CDR3 has 17 residues. V lost 0 bases, J lost 8 bases, and 15 bases stayed unmatched. Germline CDR1 DFQATT, CDR2 SNEGSKA (reference sequence). CDR3 protein: CSARDRGFSGVMDEQFF. Here the CDR3 DNA reads TGCAGTGCTAGAGATAGGGGGTTTAGCGGGGTCATGGATGAGCAGTTCTTC.

The DNA for the CDR3 is TGTGCCAGCAGCTTAGAGGGGTCGCGCGGGCGCCGCACAGATACGCAGTATTTT. It translates to CASSLEGSRGRRTDTQYF. V gene TRBV11-1 combines with J gene TRBJ2-3; perhaps D is TRBD1 or TRBD2 (5 bases each). Germline lookup yields CDR1 SGHAT and CDR2 FQDESV (reference sequence). Trimming removed 1 base from V and 1 base from J, with 18 bases in between. The length of the CDR3 is 18 residues.

The rearrangement links TRBV18 to TRBJ1-6; 9 bases fit TRBD1. J was trimmed by 7 bases and V by 3 bases; bases with no gene match: 10. The germline V gene encodes CDR1 KGHSH and CDR2 LQKENI. This CDR3 region has 17 residues. CDR3: CASSPIKTGTGNSPLHF. CDR3 sequence (DNA): TGTGCCAGCTCACCGATTAAAACCGGGACAGGGAATTCACCCCTCCACTTT.

This clonotype was counted a few times. V and J are TRBV5-1 and TRBJ2-5; D assignment may be TRBD1 or TRBD2 (5 bases each). The V and J ends lost 7 bases and 1 base respectively, with 14 bases between them. The length of the CDR3 is 14 residues. Germline CDR1 and CDR2: SGHRS and YFSETQ. CDR3 in DNA: TGCGCCAGCGACCTTCCGGGACCCCAAGAGACCCAGTACTTC. Amino acid sequence: CASDLPGPQETQYF.

This clonotype turned up a few times. The chain has TRBV4-1 and TRBJ2-1; TRBD2 agrees at 11 bases. The CDR3 extends over 18 amino acids. Germline V lookup: CDR1 MGHRA, CDR2 YSYEKL. Losses at the gene ends were 5 bases for V and 0 bases for J; bases not matched to a gene: 9. The CDR3 bases are TGCGCCAGCAGCTTAATCCCTAGCGGGGGGCCCTCCTACAATGAGCAGTTCTTC. Translating gives CASSLIPSGGPSYNEQFF.

The genes are TRBV4-3 and TRBJ1-2, with D perhaps TRBD1 (5 bases). Germline loops: CDR1 LGHNA, CDR2 YSLEER. This CDR3 is built from 18 residues. Trimming cost V 0 bases and J 1 base, with 18 bases left between them. The CDR3 spells CASSQEGVGRMNNYGYTF. CDR3 DNA: TGCGCCAGCAGCCAAGAAGGGGTCGGGCGAATGAATAACTATGGCTACACCTTC.

This clonotype was picked up many times. The chain has TRBV6-1 and TRBJ2-2, with no clear D. V dropped 5 bases and J dropped 0 bases, with 10 bases sitting between them. The CDR3 covers 15 residues. Germline values: CDR1 MNHNS, CDR2 SASEGT. The CDR3 is CASSPVGANTGELFF. CDR3 nucleotide sequence: TGTGCCAGCAGTCCCGTTGGGGCGAACACCGGGGAGCTGTTTTTT.

The chain links TRBV7-6 to TRBJ2-7, with 8 nucleotides matching TRBD1. The CDR3 has 14 amino acids. J lost 0 bases, V lost 5 bases, and 3 bases had no gene match. CDR1 and CDR2 from the germline V gene are SGHVS and FNYEAQ. The CDR3 sequence: CASSVGQASYEQYF. The CDR3, as DNA: TGTGCCAGCAGCGTGGGACAGGCCTCCTACGAGCAGTACTTC.

This clonotype occurred a few times. The chain couples TRBV11-2 to TRBJ2-3; no clear D. Germline V CDR1 and CDR2: SGHAT, FQNNGV. This CDR3 contains 16 residues. The V end was cut by 0 bases, the J end by 4 bases, with 14 bases between. The CDR3 DNA sequence: TGTGCCAGCAGCTTAGATTCTCGCTCCGGCCCAGATACGCAGTATTTT. Translating gives CASSLDSRSGPDTQYF. Filled out from reference TRBV11-2 and TRBJ2-3, the complete variable domain reads EAGVAQSPRYKIIEKRQSVAFWCNPISGHATLYWYQQILGQGPKLLIQFQNNGVVDDSQLPKDRFSAERLKGVDSTLKIQPAKLEDSAVYLCASSLDSRSGPDTQYFGPGTRLTVL.

The J gene is TRBJ2-1, the V gene TRBV10-3; TRBD1 or TRBD2 may be the D gene (5 bases each). The V gene's germline CDR1 is ENHRY and CDR2 SYGVKD. This CDR3 contains 14 residues. Trimming left V 2 bases short and J 6 bases short, with 11 bases between. The CDR3 sequence is CAISEPEGTNEQFF. CDR3 sequence (DNA): TGTGCCATCAGTGAGCCCGAAGGGACCAATGAGCAGTTCTTC.

The chain carries TRBV7-8 and TRBJ2-5, with 9 bases that match TRBD2. V shed 5 bases and J 2 bases; nucleotides not matched to a gene: 18. The CDR3 runs 19 residues. Per the germline V gene, CDR1 is SGHVS and CDR2 is FQNEAQ. CDR3 bases: TGTGCCAGCAGCCGTTTCATAAACCAAGCGGGGGGCTTACAAGAGACCCAGTACTTC. Protein product: CASSRFINQAGGLQETQYF. Full variable domain (remainder filled in from reference TRBV7-8 and TRBJ2-5): GAGVSQSPRYKVAKRGQDVALRCDPISGHVSLFWYQQALGQGPEFLTYFQNEAQLDKSGLPSDRFFAERPEGSVSTLKIQRTQQEDSAVYLCASSRFINQAGGLQETQYFGPGTRLLVL.

The gene calls are TRBV20-1 and TRBJ2-1; D unresolved. This CDR3 region has 15 residues. Looked up from germline, CDR1 is DFQATT and CDR2 is SNEGSKA (reference sequence). Trimming took off 8 bases at V and 0 bases at J, with 17 bases between the two ends. The CDR3 sequence: CSPFHPIGSYNEQFF. DNA of the CDR3: TGCAGTCCCTTCCACCCGATTGGCTCCTACAATGAGCAGTTCTTC.

In its sample, this clonotype was seen a few times. The V and J genes are TRBV18 and TRBJ2-7; possibly TRBD1 for D (6 bases). CDR1 is KGHSH and CDR2 is LQKENI in the germline V gene. This CDR3 spans 13 amino acids. V was clipped by 3 bases and J by 6 bases, with 12 bases between them. This chain's CDR3 is CASSPHRDTEQYF. Here the CDR3 DNA reads TGTGCCAGCTCACCCCACAGGGATACCGAGCAGTACTTC. The full variable domain, completed using reference TRBV18 and TRBJ2-7, is NAGVMQNPRHLVRRRGQEARLRCSPMKGHSHVYWYRQLPEEGLKFMVYLQKENIIDESGMPKERFSAEFPKEGPSILRIQQVVRGDSAAYFCASSPHRDTEQYFGPGTRLTVT.

This clonotype was counted between two and nine times. The chain recombines TRBV12-3 or TRBV12-4 with TRBJ2-1; 13 positions match TRBD2. The ends lost 4 bases at V and 6 bases at J; junction bases unmatched: 3. The length of the CDR3 is 15 residues. CDR3 amino acids: CASSYTSGGANEQFF. The CDR3 DNA sequence: TGTGCCAGCAGTTACACTAGCGGGGGGGCCAATGAGCAGTTCTTC.

This clonotype was observed a few times. V usage is TRBV30 and J usage is TRBJ1-1; 8 bases are shared with TRBD1. The germline gives CDR1 GTSNPN, CDR2 SVGIG (reference sequence). There are 12 residues in the CDR3. The ends lost 5 bases at V and 11 bases at J; junction bases unmatched: 10. The DNA for the CDR3 is TGTGCCTGGGTCGGACAGGGTAAAGATGCTTTCTTT. As protein: CAWVGQGKDAFF.